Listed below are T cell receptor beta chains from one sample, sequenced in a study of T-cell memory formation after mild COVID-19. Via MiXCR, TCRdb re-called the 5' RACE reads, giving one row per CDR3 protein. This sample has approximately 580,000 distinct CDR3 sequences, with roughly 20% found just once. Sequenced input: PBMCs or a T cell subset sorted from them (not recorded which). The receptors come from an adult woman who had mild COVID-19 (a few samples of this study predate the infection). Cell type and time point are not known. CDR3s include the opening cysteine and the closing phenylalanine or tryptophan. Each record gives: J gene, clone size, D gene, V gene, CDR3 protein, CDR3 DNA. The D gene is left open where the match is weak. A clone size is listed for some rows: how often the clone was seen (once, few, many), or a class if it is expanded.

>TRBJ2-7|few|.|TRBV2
CASSEGGQQYEQYF
TGTGCCAGCAGTGAAGGCGGACAGCAATACGAGCAGTACTTC
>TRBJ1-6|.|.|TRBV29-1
CSAKTGTGSPLHF
TGCAGCGCTAAAACAGGGACGGGTTCACCCCTCCACTTT
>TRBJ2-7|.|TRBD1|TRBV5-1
CASSPNQGQGFDEQYF
TGCGCCAGCAGCCCGAACCAGGGACAGGGATTTGACGAGCAGTACTTC
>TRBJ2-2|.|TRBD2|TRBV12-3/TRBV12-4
CASRTSNTGELFF
TGTGCCAGCCGGACTAGCAACACCGGGGAGCTGTTTTTT
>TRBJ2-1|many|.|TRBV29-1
CSVEERLVRNEQFF
TGCAGCGTTGAAGAAAGACTCGTGCGCAATGAGCAGTTCTTC
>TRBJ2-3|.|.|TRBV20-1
CSAIGGRTNTDTQYF
TGCAGTGCTATAGGGGGGCGTACGAACACAGATACGCAGTATTTT
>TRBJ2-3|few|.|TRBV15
CATSRVKTDAQYF
TGTGCCACCAGCAGAGTGAAAACGGATGCGCAGTATTTT
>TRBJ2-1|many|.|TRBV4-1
CASSQGAYNEQFF
TGCGCCAGCAGCCAAGGGGCTTACAATGAGCAGTTCTTC
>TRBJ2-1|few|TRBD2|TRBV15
CATSVSGGAYNEQFF
TGTGCCACCAGCGTTAGCGGGGGGGCCTACAATGAGCAGTTCTTC
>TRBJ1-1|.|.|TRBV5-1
CASSPEGGNTEAFF
TGCGCCAGCAGCCCCGAGGGGGGGAACACTGAAGCTTTCTTT
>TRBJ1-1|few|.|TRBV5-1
CASKGPQEAFF
TGCGCCAGCAAGGGCCCTCAAGAAGCTTTCTTT
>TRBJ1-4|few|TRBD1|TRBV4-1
CASSQGDSSDEKLFF
TGCGCCAGCAGCCAAGGGGACAGTTCAGATGAAAAACTGTTTTTT
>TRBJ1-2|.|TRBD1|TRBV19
CASSKKTGANYGYTF
TGTGCCAGTAGTAAAAAGACAGGGGCAAACTATGGCTACACCTTC
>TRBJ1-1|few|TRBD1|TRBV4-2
CASSQVQSGTGGEAFF
TGTGCCAGCAGCCAAGTCCAGAGCGGAACAGGGGGCGAAGCTTTCTTT
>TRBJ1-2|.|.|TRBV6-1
CAGRGFYGYTF
TGTGCCGGGAGAGGGTTCTATGGCTACACCTTC
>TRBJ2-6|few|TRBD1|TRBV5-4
CASSYRGTGANVLTF
TGTGCCAGCAGCTACAGGGGAACTGGGGCCAACGTCCTGACTTTC
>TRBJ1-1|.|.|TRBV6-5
CASSQTGVNTEAFF
TGTGCCAGCAGTCAGACAGGAGTGAACACTGAAGCTTTCTTT
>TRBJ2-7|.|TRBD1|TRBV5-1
CASSTWTGGVYF
TGCGCCAGCAGCACCTGGACAGGGGGGGTGTACTTC
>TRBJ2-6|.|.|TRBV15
CATSRLPGANVLTF
TGTGCCACCAGCAGGCTCCCTGGGGCCAACGTCCTGACTTTC
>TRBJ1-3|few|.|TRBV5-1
CASSLQSGNTIYF
TGCGCCAGCAGCCTGCAGTCTGGAAACACCATATATTTT
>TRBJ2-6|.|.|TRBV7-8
CASSLAQDGSGANVLTF
TGTGCCAGCAGCTTAGCACAGGACGGCTCTGGGGCCAACGTCCTGACTTTC
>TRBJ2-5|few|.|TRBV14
CASSRNFHTQETQYF
TGTGCCAGCAGCCGGAACTTTCATACCCAAGAGACCCAGTACTTC
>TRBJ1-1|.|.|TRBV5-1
CASSLEAGRITEAFF
TGCGCCAGCAGCTTGGAGGCAGGGAGGATCACTGAAGCTTTCTTT
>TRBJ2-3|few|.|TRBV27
CASSLSRGYTDTQYF
TGTGCCAGCAGTTTATCTCGGGGCTACACAGATACGCAGTATTTT
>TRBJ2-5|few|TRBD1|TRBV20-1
CSAIGTGQETQYF
TGCAGTGCTATTGGGACAGGCCAAGAGACCCAGTACTTC
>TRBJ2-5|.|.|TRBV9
CASSLSLGARETQYF
TGTGCCAGCAGCCTGTCTTTGGGGGCGCGGGAGACCCAGTACTTC
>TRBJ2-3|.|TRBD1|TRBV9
CASSETGSTDTQYF
TGTGCCAGCAGCGAGACAGGGAGCACAGATACGCAGTATTTT
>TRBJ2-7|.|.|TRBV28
CASRYNPGQGSYEQYF
TGTGCCAGCAGATATAATCCGGGCCAAGGGTCCTACGAGCAGTACTTC
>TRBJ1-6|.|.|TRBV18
CASSPDSPSPLHF
TGTGCCAGCTCACCCGACAGCCCTTCACCCCTCCACTTT
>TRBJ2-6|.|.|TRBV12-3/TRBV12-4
CASRVVSGANVLTF
TGTGCCAGCAGGGTCGTCTCTGGGGCCAACGTCCTGACTTTC
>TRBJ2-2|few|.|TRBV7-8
CASSLTATANTGELFF
TGTGCCAGCAGCTTAACAGCGACAGCCAACACCGGGGAGCTGTTTTTT
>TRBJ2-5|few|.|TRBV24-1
CATSDGGTIGTQYF
TGTGCCACCAGTGATGGGGGGACAATCGGGACCCAGTACTTC
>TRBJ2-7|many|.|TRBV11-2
CASSLDFSSYEQYF
TGTGCCAGCAGCTTAGATTTCTCCTCCTACGAGCAGTACTTC
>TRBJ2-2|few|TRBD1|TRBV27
CASSLFGQGGTGELFF
TGTGCCAGCAGTTTATTCGGACAGGGTGGAACCGGGGAGCTGTTTTTT
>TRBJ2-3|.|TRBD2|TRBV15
CATILAGGSDTQYF
TGTGCCACCATACTAGCGGGAGGATCAGATACGCAGTATTTT
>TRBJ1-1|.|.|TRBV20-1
CSARDRVMGSAFF
TGCAGTGCTAGAGATAGGGTTATGGGATCGGCTTTCTTT
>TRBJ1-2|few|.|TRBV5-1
CASSLAGQNYGYTF
TGCGCCAGCAGCTTGGCCGGGCAGAACTATGGCTACACCTTC
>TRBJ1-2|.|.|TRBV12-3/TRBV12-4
CASSRTAGYTF
TGTGCCAGCAGTAGGACAGCGGGCTACACCTTC
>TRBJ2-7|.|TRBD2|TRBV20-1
CSARGIAGEQITYEQYF
TGCAGTGCTAGAGGGATAGCGGGGGAACAAATTACCTACGAGCAGTACTTC
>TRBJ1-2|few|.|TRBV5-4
CASSPEQGGGVYGYTF
TGTGCCAGCAGCCCCGAACAGGGAGGAGGCGTTTATGGCTACACCTTC
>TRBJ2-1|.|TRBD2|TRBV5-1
CASSLSLAGGPGNEQFF
TGCGCCAGCAGCTTGAGTCTAGCGGGAGGGCCCGGCAATGAGCAGTTCTTC
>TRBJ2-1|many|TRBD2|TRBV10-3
CAITEREADFNEQFF
TGTGCCATCACGGAGCGGGAGGCGGATTTTAATGAGCAGTTCTTC